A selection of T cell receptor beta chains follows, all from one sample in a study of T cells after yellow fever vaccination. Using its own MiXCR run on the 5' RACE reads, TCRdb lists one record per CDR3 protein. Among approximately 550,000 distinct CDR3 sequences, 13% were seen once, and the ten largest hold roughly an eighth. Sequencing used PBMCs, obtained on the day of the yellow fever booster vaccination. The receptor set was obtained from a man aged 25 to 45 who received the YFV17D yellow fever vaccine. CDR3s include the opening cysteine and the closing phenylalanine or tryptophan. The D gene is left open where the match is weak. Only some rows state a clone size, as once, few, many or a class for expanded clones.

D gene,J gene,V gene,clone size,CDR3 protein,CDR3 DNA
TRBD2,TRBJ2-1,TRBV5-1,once,CASSWGASGILNEQFF,TGCGCCAGCAGCTGGGGGGCTAGCGGGATACTCAATGAGCAGTTCTTC
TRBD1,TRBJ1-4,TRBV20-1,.,CSARAGGVGNEKLFF,TGCAGTGCTAGAGCAGGGGGCGTGGGTAATGAAAAACTGTTTTTT
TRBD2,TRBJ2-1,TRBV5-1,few,CASSLVTSEYNEQFF,TGCGCCAGCAGCTTGGTGACTAGCGAGTACAATGAGCAGTTCTTC
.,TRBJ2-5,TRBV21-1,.,CASSKDGREPETQYF,TGTGCCAGCAGCAAAGATGGTAGGGAGCCAGAGACCCAGTACTTC
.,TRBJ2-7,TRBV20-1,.,CSASLCRGGEQYF,TGCAGTGCTAGCCTCTGTAGAGGGGGCGAGCAGTACTTC
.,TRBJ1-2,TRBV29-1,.,CSVFSPGEGKYGYTF,TGCAGCGTTTTCTCTCCGGGGGAGGGGAAGTATGGCTACACCTTC
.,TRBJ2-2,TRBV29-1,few,CSVDYRAGELFF,TGCAGCGTTGACTACAGGGCCGGGGAGCTGTTTTTT
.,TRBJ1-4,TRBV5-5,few,CASSSGQLNEKLFF,TGTGCCAGCAGCTCGGGACAACTTAATGAAAAACTGTTTTTT
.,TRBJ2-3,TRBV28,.,CASSSPGGRAPDTQYF,TGTGCCAGCAGTTCTCCCGGTGGCCGGGCCCCAGATACGCAGTATTTT
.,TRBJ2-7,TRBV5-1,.,CASSLDSPFGYEQYF,TGCGCCAGCAGCCTGGACAGCCCATTCGGGTACGAGCAGTACTTC
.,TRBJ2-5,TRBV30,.,CAWMEGGIGQYF,TGTGCCTGGATGGAGGGCGGAATAGGCCAGTACTTC
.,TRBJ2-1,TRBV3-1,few,CASSHSGRYEQFF,TGTGCCAGCAGCCATTCGGGTCGATATGAGCAGTTCTTC
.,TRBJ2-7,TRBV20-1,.,CSASSGTADYEQYF,TGCAGTGCTTCATCCGGGACGGCAGATTACGAGCAGTACTTC
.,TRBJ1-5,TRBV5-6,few,CASSPQGARGNQPQHF,TGTGCCAGCAGCCCGCAAGGGGCGCGGGGCAATCAGCCCCAGCATTTT
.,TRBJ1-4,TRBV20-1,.,CSARISFGEKLFF,TGCAGTGCTAGAATCTCTTTTGGTGAAAAACTGTTTTTT
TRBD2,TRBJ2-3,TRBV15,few,CATSRDLAGVLDTQYF,TGTGCCACCAGCAGAGATTTAGCGGGAGTACTAGATACGCAGTATTTT
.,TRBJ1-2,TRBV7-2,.,CASSSDVPGYTF,TGTGCCAGCAGCTCGGACGTCCCTGGCTACACCTTC
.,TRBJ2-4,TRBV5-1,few,CASSLEGKKNIQYF,TGCGCCAGCAGCTTGGAGGGAAAGAAAAACATTCAGTACTTC
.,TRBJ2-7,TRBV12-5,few,CASGLDISYEQYF,TGTGCTAGTGGACTGGACATTTCCTACGAGCAGTACTTC
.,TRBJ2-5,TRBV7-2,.,CASTSVAQETQYF,TGTGCCAGCACCTCGGTGGCCCAAGAGACCCAGTACTTC
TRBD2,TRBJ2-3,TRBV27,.,CASSLASGRAGKQYF,TGTGCCAGCAGTTTGGCTAGCGGGAGGGCAGGCAAGCAGTATTTT
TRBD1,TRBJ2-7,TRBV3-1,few,CASSQTLSRGPYEQYF,TGTGCCAGCAGCCAAACCCTCTCCAGGGGGCCCTACGAGCAGTACTTC
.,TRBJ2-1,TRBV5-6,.,CASSWARSHEQFF,TGTGCCAGCAGCTGGGCACGTTCCCATGAGCAGTTCTTC
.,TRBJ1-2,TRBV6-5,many,CASSLGPRQGGYTF,TGTGCCAGCAGTTTAGGGCCCCGCCAGGGTGGCTACACCTTC
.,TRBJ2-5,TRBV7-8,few,CASSHPTGSETQYF,TGTGCCAGCAGCCATCCTACAGGGTCAGAGACCCAGTACTTC
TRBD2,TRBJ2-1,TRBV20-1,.,CSARSGRVDNEQFF,TGCAGTGCTAGGAGCGGGAGGGTCGACAATGAGCAGTTCTTC
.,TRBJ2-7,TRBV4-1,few,CASSQIGGGTDYEQYF,TGCGCCAGCAGCCAAATAGGAGGGGGGACAGACTACGAGCAGTACTTC
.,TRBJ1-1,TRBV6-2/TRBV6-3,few,CASRGYLNTEAFF,TGTGCCAGCCGAGGTTACTTGAACACTGAAGCTTTCTTT
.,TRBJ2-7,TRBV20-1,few,CSAKRWRSYEQYF,TGCAGTGCTAAGAGATGGCGGTCCTACGAGCAGTACTTC
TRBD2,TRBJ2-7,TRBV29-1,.,CSVERLAGTTEQYF,TGCAGCGTTGAACGGCTAGCGGGTACCACCGAGCAGTACTTC
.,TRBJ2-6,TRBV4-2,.,CASSQDRGSGSGANVLTF,TGTGCCAGCAGCCAAGATCGGGGGAGTGGCTCTGGGGCCAACGTCCTGACTTTC
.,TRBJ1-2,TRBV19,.,CASRTGIYGYTF,TGTGCCAGTAGAACAGGAATCTATGGCTACACCTTC
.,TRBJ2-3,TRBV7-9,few,CASSWDGSSDTQYF,TGTGCCAGCAGCTGGGACGGGAGTTCAGATACGCAGTATTTT
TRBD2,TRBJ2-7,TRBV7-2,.,CASSSPGTRIYEQYF,TGTGCCAGCAGCTCTCCCGGGACTAGAATCTACGAGCAGTACTTC
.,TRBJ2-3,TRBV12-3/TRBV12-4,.,CASTENTDTQYF,TGTGCCAGCACCGAAAATACAGATACGCAGTATTTT
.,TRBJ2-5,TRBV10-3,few,CAISPALGNQETQYF,TGTGCCATCAGCCCTGCCCTGGGAAACCAAGAGACCCAGTACTTC
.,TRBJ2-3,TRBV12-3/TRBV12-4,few,CASSRAPAGTTDTQYF,TGTGCCAGCAGTCGAGCCCCTGCGGGGACCACAGATACGCAGTATTTT
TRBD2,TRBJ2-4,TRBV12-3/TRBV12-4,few,CASSFAPSGSGNIQYF,TGTGCCAGCAGTTTCGCTCCTAGCGGGAGCGGGAACATTCAGTACTTC
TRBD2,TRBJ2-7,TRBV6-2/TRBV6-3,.,CASSLIAGGRPYEQYF,TGTGCCAGCAGTCTGATAGCGGGAGGGCGACCCTACGAGCAGTACTTC
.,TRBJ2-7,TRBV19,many,CASSPSRPPYEQYF,TGTGCCAGTAGTCCCAGCCGACCGCCCTACGAGCAGTACTTC
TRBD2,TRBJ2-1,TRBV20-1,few,CSARGSSGISFDEQFF,TGCAGTGCTAGAGGATCGAGCGGGATATCGTTCGATGAGCAGTTCTTC